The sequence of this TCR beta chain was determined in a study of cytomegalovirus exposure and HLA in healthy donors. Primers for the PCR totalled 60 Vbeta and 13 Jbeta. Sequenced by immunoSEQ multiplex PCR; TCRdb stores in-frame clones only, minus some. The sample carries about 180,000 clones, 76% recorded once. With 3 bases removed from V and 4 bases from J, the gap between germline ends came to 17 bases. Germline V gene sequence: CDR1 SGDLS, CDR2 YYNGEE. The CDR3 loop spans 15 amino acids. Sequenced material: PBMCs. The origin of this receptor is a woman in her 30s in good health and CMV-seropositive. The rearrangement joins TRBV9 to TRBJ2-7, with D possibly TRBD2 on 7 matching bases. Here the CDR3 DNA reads TGTGCCAGCAGCGCCGGGGGGCTAGCGGAATACGAGCAGTACTTC. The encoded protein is CASSAGGLAEYEQYF.